This passage covers 21 T cell receptor beta chains from one sample sequenced in a study of technical replicates of blood from a handful of donors. Assay: immunoSEQ multiplex PCR; the TCRdb copy retains only in-frame clones and omits some. The sample holds around 80,000 clones; around 91% are singletons and the top ten take 0.41%. The material sequenced was T cells isolated from PBMCs. These receptors originate from a human donor in good health.

The chain couples TRBV19 to TRBJ1-2; D remains ambiguous. The V gene lost 3 bases and the J gene lost 8 bases, with 13 bases spanning the gap. The CDR3 totals 13 residues. Germline CDR1 is LNHDA and CDR2 is SQIVND (reference sequence). CDR3 in amino acids: CASSIGRSRGYTF. The CDR3 region has the DNA TGTGCCAGTAGTATTGGTCGGTCGAGGGGCTACACCTTC. Full variable domain (remainder filled in from reference TRBV19 and TRBJ1-2): DGGITQSPKYLFRKEGQNVTLSCEQNLNHDAMYWYRQDPGQGLRLIYYSQIVNDFQKGDIAEGYSVSREKKESFPLTVTSAQKNPTAFYLCASSIGRSRGYTFGSGTRLTVV.

A note on this clone: One junction end disagrees with the germline gene, perhaps due to a read error. This rearrangement joins TRBV9 to TRBJ2-4; 7 positions agree with TRBD1. In germline, CDR1 is SGDLS, CDR2 YYNGEE. The CDR3 consists of 11 residues. Written as DNA, the CDR3 is TGTGCCAGCAGCGTGGGGGACAGTTTGAACTTC. Residues: CASSVGDSLNF.

The gene calls are TRBV19 and TRBJ1-3; D not certain. CDR1 and CDR2 (germline): LNHDA, SQIVND (reference sequence). CDR3 length: 13 amino acids. Trimming pared 5 bases from V and 0 bases from J, leaving 5 bases between. In nucleotides, the CDR3 is TGTGCCAGTAGTGGCTTCTCTGGAAACACCATATATTTT. Its protein product is CASSGFSGNTIYF.

The chain carries TRBV10-3 and TRBJ2-7, with TRBD2 matching over 10 bases. After removal of 10 bases from V and 3 bases from J, the junction contained 15 bases not matched to a gene. CDR3 length: 16 amino acids. From germline, CDR1 is ENHRY and CDR2 SYGVKD. CDR3 loop: CATLTDLAGEDYEQYF. The CDR3 region has the DNA TGTGCCACCCTAACTGATCTAGCGGGAGAAGACTACGAGCAGTACTTC.

The CDR3 loop reads CASSLSASYEQYF. The CDR3 DNA reads TGTGCCAGCAGTTTATCGGCTAGCTACGAGCAGTACTTC. The V gene is TRBV27, the J gene TRBJ2-7; D uncertain. Deletions cut 0 bases from V and 3 bases from J, with 6 bases between. CDR1 and CDR2 from the germline V gene are MNHEY and SMNVEV (reference sequence). The CDR3 consists of 13 residues.

This clone was observed a few times. The V and J genes are TRBV5-1 and TRBJ1-1; D is perhaps TRBD1 (6 bases). The CDR3 loop spans 14 amino acids. The germline gives CDR1 SGHRS, CDR2 YFSETQ. The V and J ends lost 1 base and 6 bases respectively, with 13 bases between them. The CDR3 nucleotides read TGCGCCAGCAGCTTGACAGGGTTGGGTCCTGAAGCTTTCTTT. The encoded protein is CASSLTGLGPEAFF.

Worth noting for this clone: Compared with germline, one end of the junction differs, possibly owing to a read error. This chain connects TRBV11-2 to TRBJ1-5, with 7 bases lining up with TRBD1. This CDR3 has 16 residues. Per germline, CDR1 SGHAT and CDR2 FQNNGV. Here the CDR3 DNA reads TGTGCCAGCAGCCTAGACAGGGTAACTAGCAATCAGCCCCAGCATTTT. This encodes CASSLDRVTSNQPQHF. The entire variable domain, with the rest obtained from reference TRBV11-2 and TRBJ1-5, is as follows: EAGVAQSPRYKIIEKRQSVAFWCNPISGHATLYWYQQILGQGPKLLIQFQNNGVVDDSQLPKDRFSAERLKGVDSTLKIQPAKLEDSAVYLCASSLDRVTSNQPQHFGDGTRLSIL.

The rearrangement links TRBV27 to TRBJ2-1, with 9 nucleotides matching TRBD2. The junction had 6 bases not matched to a gene; V was cut back by 7 bases and J by 5 bases. Germline V CDR1 and CDR2: MNHEY, SMNVEV (reference sequence). This CDR3 spans 14 amino acids. CDR3 in amino acids: CASTSGLANNEQFF. CDR3 DNA sequence: TGTGCCAGCACCTCAGGACTAGCGAACAATGAGCAGTTCTTC.

CDR3 residues: CASSDLAGGVYEQYF. DNA of the CDR3: TGCGCCAGCAGTGATCTAGCGGGAGGAGTCTACGAGCAGTACTTC. V is TRBV10-1 and J is TRBJ2-7; 11 nucleotides align to TRBD2. Germline assignment: CDR1 WNHNN and CDR2 SYGVQD (reference sequence). The CDR3 length is 15 residues. V dropped 3 bases and J dropped 3; count of bases not matched to a gene: 4.

Here the CDR3 reads CASSLSPRVSTDTQYF. The CDR3 DNA sequence: TGTGCCAGCAGCTTAAGCCCCCGTGTTTCCACAGATACGCAGTATTTT. V is TRBV7-8 and J is TRBJ2-3; D ambiguous. Trimming took 2 bases from V and 2 from J, leaving 14 bases between them. Per germline, CDR1 SGHVS and CDR2 FQNEAQ. CDR3 length: 16 residues.

This chain uses TRBV7-3 with TRBJ2-2; 11 bases line up with TRBD2. The CDR3 extends over 19 amino acids. The V and J ends lost 4 bases and 0 bases, in that order; junction bases with no gene match: 10. Germline CDR1 SGHTA, CDR2 FQGTGA. The DNA for the CDR3 is TGTGCCAGCAGCTATACCGGGCTAGCGGGAGGCACGAACACCGGGGAGCTGTTTTTT. It is translated as CASSYTGLAGGTNTGELFF.

The J gene is TRBJ1-1, the V gene TRBV5-1; 7 bases are shared with TRBD1. The germline V gene has CDR1 SGHRS and CDR2 YFSETQ. With 3 bases clipped from V and 3 bases from J, the junction kept 8 bases outside the gene matches. CDR3 length equals 15 residues. The CDR3 region is CASSSSTGTDTEAFF. CDR3 coding DNA: TGCGCCAGCAGCTCGTCGACAGGGACGGACACTGAAGCTTTCTTT.

The gene calls are TRBV6-1 and TRBJ1-1, with TRBD1 as a possible D gene (5 bases). Germline V gives CDR1 MNHNS, CDR2 SASEGT. The length of the CDR3 is 14 residues. V gave up 2 bases and J gave up 4 bases, with 11 bases separating them. The CDR3: CASSESWGGTEAFF. The CDR3 DNA sequence: TGTGCCAGCAGTGAAAGCTGGGGCGGCACTGAAGCTTTCTTT.

The gene calls are TRBV19 and TRBJ1-5; D may be TRBD1 (6 bases). V was shortened by 5 bases and J by 0 bases, with 14 bases between the two germline ends. The germline gives CDR1 LNHDA, CDR2 SQIVND (reference sequence). The CDR3 runs to 16 residues. CDR3 residues: CASSQVTGYSNQPQHF. Here the CDR3 DNA reads TGTGCCAGTAGTCAAGTAACAGGGTATAGCAATCAGCCCCAGCATTTT.

This clone was seen a single time. The chain carries TRBV7-2 and TRBJ1-1; no reliable D call. V lost 4 bases and J lost 3, with 9 bases in between. The V gene's germline CDR1 is SGHTA and CDR2 FQGNSA. This CDR3 has 13 amino acids. As DNA, the CDR3 is TGTGCCAGCAGCTGGAACGGGGACACTGAAGCTTTCTTT. Translating it yields CASSWNGDTEAFF. The full variable domain, its missing parts supplied by reference TRBV7-2 and TRBJ1-1, is GAGVSQSPSNKVTEKGKDVELRCDPISGHTALYWYRQSLGQGLEFLIYFQGNSAPDKSGLPSDRFSAERTGGSVSTLTIQRTQQEDSAVYLCASSWNGDTEAFFGQGTRLTVV.

J is TRBJ2-7 and V is TRBV7-8, with D perhaps matching TRBD2 (6 bases). The CDR3 spans 16 residues. V was clipped by 2 bases and J by 3 bases, with 17 bases between them. Germline assignment: CDR1 SGHVS and CDR2 FQNEAQ. CDR3 bases: TGTGCCAGCAGCTTATGGTCGGGGAGGATGGACTACGAGCAGTACTTC. Translation gives CASSLWSGRMDYEQYF.

This clone was seen just once. The genes are TRBV5-6 and TRBJ1-2; 8 bases are a match to TRBD1. Germline CDR1 is SGHDT and CDR2 is YYEEEE. CDR3 size: 14 residues. Trimming cost V 0 bases and J 8 bases; bases outside gene matches: 6. The CDR3 DNA sequence: TGTGCCAGCAGCTTGGAAGCAGGGGGCCGGGGCTACACCTTC. Protein sequence: CASSLEAGGRGYTF.

The V and J genes are TRBV19 and TRBJ1-5; tentative D call: TRBD1 (5 bases). Trimming took 6 bases from V and 6 from J, leaving 15 bases between them. The germline V gene has CDR1 LNHDA and CDR2 SQIVND (reference sequence). The CDR3 runs 14 residues. The CDR3 sequence: CASSLGGSFQPQHF. The CDR3 nucleotides are TGTGCCAGTAGCCTGGGGGGTTCTTTTCAGCCCCAGCATTTT.

Only one count was recorded for this clone. The chain joins TRBV4-2 to TRBJ2-3, with 7 bases lining up with TRBD2. Germline-derived CDR1 and CDR2 are LGHNA and YNFKEQ. V trimming: 0 bases; J trimming: 4 bases; junction bases outside the gene matches: 7. There are 16 residues in the CDR3. The CDR3 region is CASSQEEGRGADTQYF. The CDR3 DNA reads TGTGCCAGCAGCCAAGAGGAGGGGAGGGGCGCAGATACGCAGTATTTT.

The chain has TRBV30 and TRBJ1-1, with no clear D. Germline V gene sequence: CDR1 GTSNPN, CDR2 SVGIG (reference sequence). There are 13 residues in the CDR3. V dropped 0 bases and J dropped 6 bases, with 11 bases sitting between them. DNA of the CDR3: TGTGCCTGGAGTGTCGGGGTTTGGGCTGAAGCTTTCTTT. Translated: CAWSVGVWAEAFF.

The chain is built from TRBV7-2 and TRBJ2-1; D ambiguous. V lost 6 bases to trimming and J lost 2 bases, with 8 bases between them. The CDR3 contains 13 residues. CDR1 and CDR2 from the germline V gene are SGHTA and FQGNSA. The CDR3 DNA follows: TGTGCCAGCAGAAACAGTCCCTACAATGAGCAGTTCTTC. Translation: CASRNSPYNEQFF.